This T cell receptor beta chain comes out of a study of cytomegalovirus exposure and HLA in healthy donors. Turning to the study itself: A later analysis reported the 100 to 150 validation repertoires used the same platform as the 550 to 700 first-cohort repertoires. Study results and limitations: The study found most TCR sequences rare, yet found some public TCRs in many donors.

The V gene's germline CDR1 is MNHEY and CDR2 SMNVEV (reference sequence). The CDR3 has 16 residues. V dropped 5 bases and J dropped 0 bases, with 13 bases sitting between them. The donors were members of the validation cohort comprising some 120 subjects, separate from the approximately 710-subject first cohort. Repertoires were generated with immunoSEQ multiplex PCR, while TCRdb's copy carries only in-frame clones and drops some. The sample consists of about 190,000 clones, around four fifths of them appearing once. Details on this clone: Its antigen remains unknown.

The chain couples TRBV27 to TRBJ1-4; D call uncertain. The sequence was collected from a man between 18 and 29 years old in good health and CMV-seropositive. The sequencing input was PBMCs. The CDR3 region is CASSPVRIATNEKLFF. DNA of the CDR3: TGTGCCAGCAGTCCGGTTAGAATTGCAACTAATGAAAAACTGTTTTTT.